This record looks at one TCR beta chain sequence and its context. The data were produced by immunoSEQ multiplex PCR, yet TCRdb's version contains in-frame clones alone and is incomplete. The sample holds tens of thousands of clones, 85% to 95% seen once. The data were obtained in a study of technical replicates of blood from four donors. Germline CDR1 ENHRY, CDR2 SYGVKD. Trimming pared 3 bases from V and 11 bases from J, leaving 16 bases between. The CDR3 extends over 13 amino acids. The sequenced sample consisted of T cells isolated from PBMCs. This receptor was obtained from a human donor in good health. V is TRBV10-3 and J is TRBJ1-1, with no clear D. CDR3 in DNA: TGTGCCATCAGTGAAATGGAGTCAGCTTTCGCTTTCTTT. Protein: CAISEMESAFAFF.